The rows below give T cell receptor beta chains drawn from one sample of a study of T cell responses to AZD1222 COVID-19 vaccine. The data were produced by immunoSEQ multiplex PCR, yet TCRdb's version contains in-frame clones alone and is incomplete. The sample consists of around 190,000 clones, around 92% of them appearing once. The material was peripheral blood, obtained on day 0 of AZD1222 vaccination. The receptors here all came from an adult in good health. Each CDR3 is given with its conserved first and last residue. A D gene is named only where the DNA matches it firmly.

.	TRBV2	TRBJ2-3	TGTGCCAGCAGTGCCCTAGATACGCAGTATTTT	CASSALDTQYF
TRBD1	TRBV28	TRBJ2-7	TGTGCCAGCAGTTTTGGCAGGGGGCAGCTAGACGAGCAGTACTTC	CASSFGRGQLDEQYF
.	TRBV18	TRBJ2-2	TGTGCCAGCTCACCAAATACGGAGGGGCATCCTCGAAACACCGGGGAGCTGTTTTTT	CASSPNTEGHPRNTGELFF
TRBD1	TRBV6-5	TRBJ1-2	TGTGCCAGCAGTCCCGACAGGGGCTTAGGCTACACCTTC	CASSPDRGLGYTF
.	TRBV3-1/TRBV3-2	TRBJ2-7	TGTGCCAGCAGCCATTGGGGGACCTCCTACGAGCAGTACTTC	CASSHWGTSYEQYF
.	TRBV7-2	TRBJ2-6	TGTGCCAGCAGCAAAGACAGGTCTGGGGCCAACGTCCTGACTTTC	CASSKDRSGANVLTF
TRBD2	TRBV6-2/TRBV6-3	TRBJ2-2	TGTGCCAGCAGTTACTGGGGGACTATGCTCGGCACCGGGGAGCTGTTTTTT	CASSYWGTMLGTGELFF
.	TRBV7-9	TRBJ2-1	TGTGCCAGCAGCTTAGAAGGGCTCCCCAATGAGCAGTTCTTC	CASSLEGLPNEQFF
.	TRBV3-1/TRBV3-2	TRBJ1-1	TGTGCCAGCAGCCAAGTCGGGGGTAGGACTGAAGCTTTCTTT	CASSQVGGRTEAFF
.	TRBV4-3	TRBJ2-6	TGCGCCAGCAGCCAAAGCACCTCGCGTAGCTCTGGGGCCAACGTCCTGACTTTC	CASSQSTSRSSGANVLTF
TRBD1	TRBV6-5	TRBJ1-5	TGTGCCAGCACGCTACCGGGACAGGGGGCCCAGCCCCAGCATTTT	CASTLPGQGAQPQHF
.	TRBV19	TRBJ2-7	TGTGCCAGTAAGAGCACAGGAGTTTCCTACGAGCAGTACTTC	CASKSTGVSYEQYF
.	TRBV5-1	TRBJ1-5	TGCGCCAGCAGCTGGATTGGCAATCAGCCCCAGCATTTT	CASSWIGNQPQHF
.	TRBV5-1	TRBJ1-1	TGCGCCAGCACAAGCGAAGCGGGTGAAGCTTTCTTT	CASTSEAGEAFF